This T cell receptor (beta chain) is from a study of memory CD4+ T cells and cytomegalovirus serostatus. Study-wide results and caveats: CD4+ memory repertoires contained about 40% of the roughly 150 reported CMV TCRbeta sequences.

The CDR3 has 14 residues. Germline V gene data show CDR1 as MNHNS and CDR2 as SASEGT. The V and J ends lost 0 bases and 4 bases respectively, with 9 bases between them. The sort gate was single viable CD3+CD4+CD8-CD45RO+ cells for memory CD4+ T cells. Donors' CMV status reflects serum IgG against pp150, pp28, p38, p52. CD4+ T cells were isolated by positive magnetic selection. This clone was picked up a small number of times. Its target is not known. Produced via immunoSEQ multiplex PCR; TCRdb's table is partial and in-frame only. The repertoire holds approximately 44,000 clones, with 76% as singletons.

The chain links TRBV6-1 to TRBJ1-2; D unclear. The receptor was isolated from an adult in good health and CMV-seronegative. The sample comprised memory CD4+ T cells from blood. The CDR3 nucleotides are TGTGCCAGCAGTGAAGCACAATTCGGCTATGGCTACACCTTC. Translated: CASSEAQFGYGYTF.